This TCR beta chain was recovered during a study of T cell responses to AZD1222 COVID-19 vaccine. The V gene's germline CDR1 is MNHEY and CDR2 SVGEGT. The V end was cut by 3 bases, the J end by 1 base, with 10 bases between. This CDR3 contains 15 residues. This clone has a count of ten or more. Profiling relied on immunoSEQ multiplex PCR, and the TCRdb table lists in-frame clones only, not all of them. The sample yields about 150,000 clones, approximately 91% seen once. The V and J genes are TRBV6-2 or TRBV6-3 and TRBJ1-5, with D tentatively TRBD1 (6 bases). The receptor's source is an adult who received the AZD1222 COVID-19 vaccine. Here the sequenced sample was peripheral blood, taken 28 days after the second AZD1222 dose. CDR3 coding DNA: TGTGCCAGCAGTTATCGACAGGACAGCAATCAGCCCCAGCATTTT. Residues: CASSYRQDSNQPQHF.